This T cell receptor (beta chain) was documented in a study of CD8 T cells in ankylosing spondylitis. General study points: A TCR beta motif made of fewer than 10 highly homologous variants seemed typical of ankylosing spondylitis blood.

TCRdb re-derived calls from the 5' RACE reads in MiXCR, one entry per CDR3 protein. The sample shows 150,000 to 200,000 distinct CDR3 sequences, roughly 18% of them seen only once. A remark on this clonotype: Its specificity is not known.

Germline V gene lookup returns CDR1 ENHRY and CDR2 SYGVKD. V was shortened by 3 bases and J by 7 bases, with 10 bases between the two germline ends. The CDR3 spans 13 residues. The chain is built from TRBV10-3 and TRBJ1-5; D not certain. The source is a male donor aged 10-35 years with ankylosing spondylitis or in good health (not recorded which). Material: blood, either unsorted or a sorted T cell fraction (not recorded which). In DNA form, the CDR3 reads TGTGCCATCAGTGAACGTCAGGAGCAGCCCCAGCATTTT. This sequence encodes CAISERQEQPQHF.